Listed below are T cell receptor beta chains from one sample, sequenced in a study of cytomegalovirus exposure and HLA in healthy donors. This table comes from immunoSEQ multiplex PCR, and its TCRdb copy is limited to in-frame clones, with some not included. This sample carries about 110,000 clones, 88% of them seen once, and the ten largest clones take about 2%. The sequenced material came from PBMCs. The receptor source for this set is a woman aged 18-35 years in good health and CMV-seronegative. CDR3s include the opening cysteine and the closing phenylalanine or tryptophan. D genes are given only for firm matches. Rows give clone size only sometimes, using once, few, many, or a class for an expanded clone.

V: TRBV7-8; J: TRBJ2-3; size: NA; D: TRBD1; DNA: TGTGCCACCAAGGACAGGGGGCTCACAGATACGCAGTATTTT; CDR3: CATKDRGLTDTQYF
V: TRBV28; J: TRBJ1-2; size: NA; D: TRBD1; DNA: TGTGCCAGCAGTCCTGAGGCAGGGGGCAGTGGCTACACCTTC; CDR3: CASSPEAGGSGYTF
V: TRBV5-1; J: TRBJ2-1; size: once; D: TRBD1; DNA: TGCGCCAGCAGCTTCGGGGCAGGGGGCTACAATGAGCAGTTCTTC; CDR3: CASSFGAGGYNEQFF
V: TRBV5-1; J: TRBJ1-2; size: NA; D: TRBD1; DNA: TGCGCCAGCAGCCGTGGGGACAGCGATTATGGCTACACCTTC; CDR3: CASSRGDSDYGYTF
V: TRBV20-1; J: TRBJ1-1; size: few; D: NA; DNA: TGCAGTGCTAGTCCGGTTGCTTTCTTT; CDR3: CSASPVAFF
V: TRBV7-6; J: TRBJ2-1; size: NA; D: TRBD2; DNA: TGTGCCAGCAGCTTAGCGTCTAGCGGGAGCTCCTACAATGAGCAGTTCTTC; CDR3: CASSLASSGSSYNEQFF
V: TRBV27; J: TRBJ1-5; size: NA; D: NA; DNA: TGTGCCAGCAGTTTCGGCAGGGTTGGACAGCCCCAGCATTTT; CDR3: CASSFGRVGQPQHF
V: TRBV5-1; J: TRBJ1-1; size: NA; D: NA; DNA: TGCGCCAGCAGCTTGGTGGAGGGGTTAATGAACACTGAAGCTTTCTTT; CDR3: CASSLVEGLMNTEAFF
V: TRBV9; J: TRBJ1-1; size: NA; D: NA; DNA: TGTGCCAGCAGCGTAGTGGGCCGGGGTGAAGCTTTCTTT; CDR3: CASSVVGRGEAFF
V: TRBV27; J: TRBJ1-1; size: NA; D: NA; DNA: TGTGCCAGCCGGCTACAGCTCCCGAACACTGAAGCTTTCTTT; CDR3: CASRLQLPNTEAFF
V: TRBV9; J: TRBJ1-2; size: few; D: NA; DNA: TGTGCCAGCAGCGTAGATCAAGGGGATGGCTACACCTTC; CDR3: CASSVDQGDGYTF
V: TRBV28; J: TRBJ2-1; size: NA; D: TRBD1; DNA: TGTGCCAGCAGTGACAGGGGGGATGAGCAGTTCTTC; CDR3: CASSDRGDEQFF
V: TRBV19; J: TRBJ2-2; size: NA; D: NA; DNA: TGTGCCAGTAGTATAGGACAGTTCACCGGGGAGCTGTTTTTT; CDR3: CASSIGQFTGELFF
V: TRBV27; J: TRBJ2-3; size: NA; D: TRBD2; DNA: TGTGCCAGCAGTTTACCAGGGACTAGCGGGAGTTTTTCAGATACGCAGTATTTT; CDR3: CASSLPGTSGSFSDTQYF
V: TRBV7-2; J: TRBJ2-1; size: NA; D: NA; DNA: TGTGCCAGCAGCCCCTACTACGGCTACAATGAGCAGTTCTTC; CDR3: CASSPYYGYNEQFF
V: TRBV4-3; J: TRBJ1-2; size: NA; D: TRBD1; DNA: TGCGCCAGCAGCCAAGAGGTAGGGACAGTAGTATCCTATGGCTACACCTTC; CDR3: CASSQEVGTVVSYGYTF
V: TRBV2; J: TRBJ2-5; size: NA; D: TRBD2; DNA: TGTGCCAGCAGTGGCATCCTACGGTCCTTCGGGGGGGCGGGAGAGACCCAGTACTTC; CDR3: CASSGILRSFGGAGETQYF